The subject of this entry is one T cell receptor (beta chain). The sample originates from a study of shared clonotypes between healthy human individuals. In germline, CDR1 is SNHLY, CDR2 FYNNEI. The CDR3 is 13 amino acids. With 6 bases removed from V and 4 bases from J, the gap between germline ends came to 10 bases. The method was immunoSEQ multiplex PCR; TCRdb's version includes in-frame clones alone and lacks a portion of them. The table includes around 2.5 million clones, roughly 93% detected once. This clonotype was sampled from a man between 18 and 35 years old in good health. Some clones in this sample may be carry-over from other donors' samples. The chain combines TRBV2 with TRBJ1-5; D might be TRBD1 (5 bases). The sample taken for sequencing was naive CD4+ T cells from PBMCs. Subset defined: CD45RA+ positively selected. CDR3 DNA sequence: TGTGCCAGCAGAGGGACCTTTAATCAGCCCCAGCATTTT. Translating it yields CASRGTFNQPQHF.